These 8 T cell receptor beta chains came from one sample sequenced in a study of blood T cell repertoires in COVID-19. Generated by immunoSEQ multiplex PCR, the TCRdb table keeps only in-frame clones and is missing some. The sample includes about 52,000 clones, roughly 86% seen only once; the top ten take roughly 10%. What was sequenced was peripheral blood. The receptors were sampled from an elderly man with active or convalescent COVID-19.

This rearrangement joins TRBV5-6 to TRBJ1-1; no firm D call. CDR1 and CDR2 from the germline V gene are SGHDT and YYEEEE. The CDR3 is 14 amino acids. Trimming stripped 4 bases from V and 1 base from J, with 11 bases between. CDR3 coding DNA: TGTGCCAGCAGCGGAGCGGCCCAGAACACTGAAGCTTTCTTT. It codes for CASSGAAQNTEAFF.

V and J are TRBV27 and TRBJ1-2, with D maybe TRBD1 (5 bases). V lost 6 bases to trimming and J lost 1 base, with 27 bases between them. The CDR3 totals 19 residues. Germline V gives CDR1 MNHEY, CDR2 SMNVEV (reference sequence). The CDR3 loop reads CASSYNVGGTLRFNYGYTF. The CDR3 DNA reads as TGTGCCAGCAGCTACAATGTAGGCGGGACGCTAAGGTTTAACTATGGCTACACCTTC.

The rearrangement uses TRBV29-1 and TRBJ2-1, with 16 bases lining up with TRBD2. Germline CDR1 is SQVTM and CDR2 is ANQGSEA. The CDR3 has 15 amino acids. V trimming: 7 bases; J trimming: 6 bases; junction bases outside the gene matches: 6. The CDR3 nucleotides are TGCAGCGCACCGGGACTAGCGGGGGGGCCCAATGAGCAGTTCTTC. This gives the protein CSAPGLAGGPNEQFF.

This clone was detected once. The chain carries TRBV4-3 and TRBJ2-7, with TRBD2 matching over 10 bases. This CDR3 region has 16 residues. Germline V gene lookup returns CDR1 LGHNA and CDR2 YSLEER. The J segment lost 5 bases and the V segment lost 0 bases, leaving 7 bases of the junction unmatched. CDR3 coding DNA: TGCGCCAGCAGCCAAGAAAATAGCGGGAGGTTCCACGAGCAGTACTTC. Its protein is CASSQENSGRFHEQYF.

The rearrangement joins TRBV11-2 to TRBJ2-2, with 8 bases that match TRBD1. The CDR3 covers 15 residues. The V segment lost 5 bases and the J segment 3 bases; nucleotides outside the gene matches: 5. Germline V gives CDR1 SGHAT, CDR2 FQNNGV. CDR3 protein: CASSPQGAYTGELFF. Here the CDR3 DNA reads TGTGCCAGCAGCCCTCAGGGGGCCTACACCGGGGAGCTGTTTTTT.

V is TRBV11-2 and J is TRBJ2-2; 8 positions agree with TRBD1. Germline V lookup: CDR1 SGHAT, CDR2 FQNNGV. The CDR3 consists of 17 residues. The V segment lost 5 bases and the J segment 4 bases; nucleotides outside the gene matches: 12. This CDR3 reads CASSAEPGGYPTGELFF. The DNA for the CDR3 is TGTGCCAGCAGCGCGGAACCAGGGGGCTACCCCACCGGGGAGCTGTTTTTT. Full variable domain (missing parts from reference TRBV11-2 and TRBJ2-2): EAGVAQSPRYKIIEKRQSVAFWCNPISGHATLYWYQQILGQGPKLLIQFQNNGVVDDSQLPKDRFSAERLKGVDSTLKIQPAKLEDSAVYLCASSAEPGGYPTGELFFGEGSRLTVL.

The genes are TRBV6-1 and TRBJ2-6; D gene uncertain. Germline V gene sequence: CDR1 MNHNS, CDR2 SASEGT. The CDR3 runs 16 residues. V was pared by 2 bases and J by 0 bases, with 8 bases between. The DNA for the CDR3 is TGTGCCAGCAGTGAACTGCGAGGCTCTGGGGCCAACGTCCTGACTTTC. Encoded protein: CASSELRGSGANVLTF.

This rearrangement joins TRBV5-1 to TRBJ2-1; tentatively, D is TRBD2 (5 bases). Trimming took off 0 bases at V and 1 base at J, with 14 bases between the two ends. CDR3 length: 17 amino acids. The germline gives CDR1 SGHRS, CDR2 YFSETQ. The CDR3 spells CASSLAGDPRSYNEQFF. In nucleotides, the CDR3 is TGCGCCAGCAGCTTGGCCGGGGATCCCCGATCCTACAATGAGCAGTTCTTC.